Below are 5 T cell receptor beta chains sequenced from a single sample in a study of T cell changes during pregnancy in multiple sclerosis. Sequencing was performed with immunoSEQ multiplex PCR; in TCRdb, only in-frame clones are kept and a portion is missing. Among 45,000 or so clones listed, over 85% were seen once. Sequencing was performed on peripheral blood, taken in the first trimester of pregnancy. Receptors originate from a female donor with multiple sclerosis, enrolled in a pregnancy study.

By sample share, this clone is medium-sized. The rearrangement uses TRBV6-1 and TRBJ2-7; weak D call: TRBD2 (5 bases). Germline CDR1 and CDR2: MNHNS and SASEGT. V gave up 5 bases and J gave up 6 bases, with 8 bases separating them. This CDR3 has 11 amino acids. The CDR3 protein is CASSLSGEQYF. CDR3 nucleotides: TGTGCCAGCAGTCTGAGCGGCGAGCAGTACTTC.

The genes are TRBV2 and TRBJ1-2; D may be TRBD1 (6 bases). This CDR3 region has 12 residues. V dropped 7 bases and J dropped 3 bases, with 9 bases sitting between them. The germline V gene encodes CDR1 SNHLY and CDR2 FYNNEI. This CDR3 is CASTYRDYGYTF. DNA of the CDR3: TGTGCCAGCACCTACAGGGACTATGGCTACACCTTC.

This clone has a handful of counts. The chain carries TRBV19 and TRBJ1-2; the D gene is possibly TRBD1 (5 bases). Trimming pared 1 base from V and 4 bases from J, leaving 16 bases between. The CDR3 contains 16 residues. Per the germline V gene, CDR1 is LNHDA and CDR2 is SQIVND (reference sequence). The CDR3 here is CASSIGVGRIGYGYTF. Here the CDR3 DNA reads TGTGCCAGTAGTATAGGCGTGGGGCGCATCGGCTATGGCTACACCTTC.

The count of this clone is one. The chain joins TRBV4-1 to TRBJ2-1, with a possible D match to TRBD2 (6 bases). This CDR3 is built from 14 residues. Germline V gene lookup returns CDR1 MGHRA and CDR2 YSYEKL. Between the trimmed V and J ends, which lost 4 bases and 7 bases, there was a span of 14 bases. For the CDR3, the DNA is TGCGCCAGCAGCCCGGCGGCGGGGTATAATGAGCAGTTCTTC. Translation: CASSPAAGYNEQFF.

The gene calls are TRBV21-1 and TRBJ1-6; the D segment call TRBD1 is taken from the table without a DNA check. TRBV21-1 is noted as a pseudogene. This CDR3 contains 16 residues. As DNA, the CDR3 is TGTGCCAGCAGCAAGGGGGACAGGGTTAATAATTCACCCCTCCACTTT. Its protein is CASSKGDRVNNSPLHF.